This T cell receptor (beta chain) was identified during a study of blood T cell repertoires in COVID-19. TCRdb's table, derived via immunoSEQ multiplex PCR, lists solely in-frame clones and lacks some. The data hold about 320,000 clones, with 70% to 90% observed a single time. The trim removed 4 bases at V and 6 bases at J, leaving 7 bases unmatched. This CDR3 has 14 amino acids. Germline CDR1 reads SGHNT; CDR2 reads YYREEE (reference sequence). Recruits, aged about 18 to 100 years, lived in 20 to 30 US areas. Clinical history reported by participants formed the basis on which cohorts were assigned. In Cohort 3, a recovered donor had either two negative PCRs, clearance, or symptom resolution.

The rearrangement uses TRBV5-4 and TRBJ2-1, with 7 bases lining up with TRBD1. This TCR derives from a woman under 40 who had recovered from COVID-19. Sequencing was carried out using PBMCs or T cells enriched from blood (not recorded which). In DNA form, the CDR3 reads TGTGCCAGCAGCGCACAAGGGACAGCCAATGAGCAGTTCTTC. Its protein product is CASSAQGTANEQFF.